Included here is one TCR beta chain sequence, with context. Its antigen is unknown. This entry comes from a study of cytomegalovirus exposure and HLA in healthy donors. In the study overall: In a later analysis, the 120 or so validation repertoires were reported to have used the same platform as the 666 first-cohort repertoires.

Sequenced by immunoSEQ multiplex PCR; TCRdb stores in-frame clones only, minus some. The sample has under 200,000 clones, about 90% seen once. Broader study findings: High sensitivity and specificity were reportedly achieved when the classifier diagnosed cytomegalovirus status. 164 TCR beta chains were listed as cytomegalovirus-associated.

The germline V gene encodes CDR1 MNHNY and CDR2 SVGAGI (reference sequence). Germline trimming cut 2 bases from V and 2 bases from J; bases unmatched to any gene: 6. The CDR3 sequence is 16 residues long. The chain recombines TRBV6-6 with TRBJ2-7, with 10 bases identical to TRBD2. The clonotype comes from a young woman in good health and CMV-seronegative. Sequencing was performed on PBMCs. The CDR3 region is CASSYVTSGIAYEQYF. For the CDR3, the DNA is TGTGCCAGCAGTTACGTTACTAGCGGGATTGCCTACGAGCAGTACTTC.